What follows are 13 T cell receptor beta chains derived from one specimen sequenced in a study of blood T cells in healthy people across ages. Using a J-beta primer mix together with a sample-barcoded 5' primer, a second PCR was run for 7 to 11 cycles. Via MiXCR, TCRdb re-called the 5' RACE reads, giving one row per CDR3 protein. The sample includes 700,000 to 800,000 distinct CDR3 sequences, about 42% of them seen just once. The specimen sequenced was blood. The receptors come from a woman in her sixties in good health.

The CDR3 protein is CASFGTGAYEQYF. Written as DNA, the CDR3 is TGTGCCAGCTTTGGTACAGGGGCCTACGAGCAGTACTTC. The chain employs TRBV7-8 and TRBJ2-7; TRBD1 matches 7 bases. Germline V gene lookup returns CDR1 SGHVS and CDR2 FQNEAQ. With V trimmed by 8 bases and J by 2 bases, 6 bases remained unmatched. This CDR3 region has 13 residues. The variable domain in full, with the rest retrieved from reference TRBV7-8 and TRBJ2-7, is GAGVSQSPRYKVAKRGQDVALRCDPISGHVSLFWYQQALGQGPEFLTYFQNEAQLDKSGLPSDRFFAERPEGSVSTLKIQRTQQEDSAVYLCASFGTGAYEQYFGPGTRLTVT.

This chain joins TRBV6-1 and TRBJ2-3; 10 nucleotides agree with TRBD2. CDR1 and CDR2 (germline): MNHNS, SASEGT. V shed 6 bases and J 1 base; nucleotides not matched to a gene: 13. The CDR3 runs 18 residues. In DNA, the CDR3 is TGTGCCAGCAGCTCAACTAGCGGGGCCACCTTGGGCACAGATACGCAGTATTTT. Amino acid sequence: CASSSTSGATLGTDTQYF.

The chain is built from TRBV7-3 and TRBJ1-2; maybe TRBD1 (5 bases). This CDR3 has 15 amino acids. Trimming stripped 2 bases from V and 3 bases from J, with 13 bases between. CDR1 is SGHTA and CDR2 is FQGTGA in the germline V gene. CDR3 nucleotides: TGTGCCAGCAGCTTATACGGGGGGAGGGACTATGGCTACACCTTC. Its translation is CASSLYGGRDYGYTF.

This clonotype turned up a few times. CDR3 region: CASSQGRRVDETQYF. The CDR3 bases are TGTGCCAGCAGCCAAGGGCGACGGGTGGATGAGACCCAGTACTTC. This sequence joins TRBV3-1 and TRBJ2-7; no clear D. TRBJ2-5 explains the end of the DNA better; the J call may be wrong. From germline, CDR1 is LGHDT and CDR2 YNNKEL (reference sequence). The CDR3 consists of 15 residues.

This clonotype was picked up a small number of times. The chain joins TRBV7-2 to TRBJ1-2; 11 nucleotides align to TRBD1. The germline CDR1 and CDR2 sequences are SGHTA and FQGNSA. The J segment lost 7 bases and the V segment lost 3 bases, leaving 7 bases of the junction unmatched. The CDR3 covers 15 residues. The CDR3, as DNA: TGTGCCAGCAGCTTCAAGGACAGGGGGCAGATTGGCTACACCTTC. This encodes CASSFKDRGQIGYTF.

The rearrangement links TRBV20-1 to TRBJ2-1; TRBD2 agrees at 9 bases. The CDR3 contains 16 residues. The V gene's germline CDR1 is DFQATT and CDR2 SNEGSKA (reference sequence). V lost 0 bases to trimming and J lost 3 bases; unmatched junction nucleotides: 6. As DNA, the CDR3 is TGCAGTGCTAGAGACTTGACTAGCGGTCTCTACAATGAGCAGTTCTTC. This sequence encodes CSARDLTSGLYNEQFF.

The chain couples TRBV9 to TRBJ2-3; 7 positions match TRBD1. V lost 1 base, J lost 4 bases, and 6 bases stayed unmatched. The germline V gene has CDR1 SGDLS and CDR2 YYNGEE. The length of the CDR3 is 15 residues. CDR3 DNA: TGTGCCAGCAGCGTAACAGGGGCCGCCCCAGATACGCAGTATTTT. Its translation is CASSVTGAAPDTQYF.

This clonotype showed up just a few times. V and J are TRBV5-6 and TRBJ2-5, with 9 nucleotides matching TRBD2. Germline values: CDR1 SGHDT, CDR2 YYEEEE. There are 16 residues in the CDR3. Unmatched junction bases numbered 8, after V lost 1 base and J lost 4 bases. The CDR3 here is CASSLTGAGGRETQYF. The CDR3 DNA follows: TGTGCCAGCAGCTTGACGGGCGCGGGGGGGCGAGAGACCCAGTACTTC.

The rearrangement uses TRBV7-9 and TRBJ2-5, with 8 bases lining up with TRBD2. The CDR3 loop spans 19 amino acids. V was pared by 1 base and J by 1 base, with 14 bases of the junction left unmatched. CDR1 is SEHNR, CDR2 FQNEAQ, per germline (reference sequence). CDR3 sequence (DNA): TGTGCCAGCAGCTTAGAGAGGTTCGGCGGGGGGCCGTTCCAAGAGACCCAGTACTTC. Amino acid sequence: CASSLERFGGGPFQETQYF.

Many counts were recorded for this clonotype. The rearrangement uses TRBV6-5 and TRBJ2-1; TRBD2 agrees at 13 bases. This CDR3 contains 15 residues. The germline V gene has CDR1 MNHEY and CDR2 SVGAGI. Unmatched junction bases numbered 2, after V lost 4 bases and J lost 5 bases. In nucleotides, the CDR3 is TGTGCCAGCAGTTCCGGGACTAGCGGGAACAATGAGCAGTTCTTC. It yields the protein CASSSGTSGNNEQFF.

Only a few counts were recorded for this clonotype. This sequence joins TRBV4-2 and TRBJ2-3; D gene ambiguous. V was cut by 0 bases and J by 1 base, with 11 bases left in between. This CDR3 comprises 16 residues. The V gene's germline CDR1 is LGHNA and CDR2 YNFKEQ. The CDR3 loop reads CASSQDYTSGTDTQYF. For the CDR3, the DNA is TGTGCCAGCAGCCAAGACTACACCTCTGGCACAGATACGCAGTATTTT.

The chain has TRBV25-1 and TRBJ2-3; 13 bases agree with TRBD2. Germline values: CDR1 MGHDK, CDR2 SYGVNS. V trimming: 6 bases; J trimming: 6 bases; junction bases outside the gene matches: 9. The CDR3 consists of 16 residues. DNA of the CDR3: TGTGCCAGCAGCCCCTCCGGGACTAGCGGGATGGATACGCAGTATTTT. Amino acids: CASSPSGTSGMDTQYF.

This clonotype was recorded a few times. V gene TRBV10-3 combines with J gene TRBJ2-3; 9 bases are a match to TRBD1. The length of the CDR3 is 15 residues. Germline V gene lookup returns CDR1 ENHRY and CDR2 SYGVKD. V trimming: 6 bases; J trimming: 2 bases; junction bases outside the gene matches: 6. The CDR3 bases are TGTGCCATCAGCAAGACAGGGGGGGACACAGATACGCAGTATTTT. Translation gives CAISKTGGDTDTQYF.